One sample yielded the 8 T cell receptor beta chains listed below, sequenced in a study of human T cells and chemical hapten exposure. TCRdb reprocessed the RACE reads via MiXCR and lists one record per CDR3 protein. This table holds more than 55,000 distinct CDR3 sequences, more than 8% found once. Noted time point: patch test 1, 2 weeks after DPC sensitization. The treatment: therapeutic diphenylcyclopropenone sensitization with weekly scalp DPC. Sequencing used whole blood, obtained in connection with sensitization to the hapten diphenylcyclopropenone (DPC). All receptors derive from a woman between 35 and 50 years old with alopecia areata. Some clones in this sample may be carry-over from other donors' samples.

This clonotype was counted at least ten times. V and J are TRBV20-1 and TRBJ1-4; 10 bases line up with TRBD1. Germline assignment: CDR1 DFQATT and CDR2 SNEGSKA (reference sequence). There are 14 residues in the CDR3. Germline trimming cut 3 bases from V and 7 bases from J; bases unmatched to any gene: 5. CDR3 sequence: CSASGQGVGEKLFF. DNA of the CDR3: TGCAGTGCTAGTGGACAGGGGGTTGGTGAAAAACTGTTTTTT.

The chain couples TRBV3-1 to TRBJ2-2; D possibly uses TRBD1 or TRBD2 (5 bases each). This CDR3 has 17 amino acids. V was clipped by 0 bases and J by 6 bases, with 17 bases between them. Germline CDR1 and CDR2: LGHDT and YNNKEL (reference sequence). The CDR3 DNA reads TGTGCCAGCAGCCAAGATCAGACAGCCACGGGGTCCGGGGAGCTGTTTTTT. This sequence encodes CASSQDQTATGSGELFF.

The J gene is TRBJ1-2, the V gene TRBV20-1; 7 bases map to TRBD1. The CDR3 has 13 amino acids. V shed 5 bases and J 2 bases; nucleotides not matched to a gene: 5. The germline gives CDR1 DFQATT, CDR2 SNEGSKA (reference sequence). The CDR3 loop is CSALGQSNYGYTF. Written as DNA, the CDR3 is TGCAGTGCTCTGGGACAGAGCAACTATGGCTACACCTTC.

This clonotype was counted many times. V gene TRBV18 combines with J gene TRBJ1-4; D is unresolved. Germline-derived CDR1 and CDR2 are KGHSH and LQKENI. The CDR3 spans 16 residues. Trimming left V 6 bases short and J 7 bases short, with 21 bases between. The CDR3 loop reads CASSPDPSTAGEKLFF. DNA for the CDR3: TGTGCCAGCTCTCCTGACCCGAGCACGGCAGGTGAAAAACTGTTTTTT.

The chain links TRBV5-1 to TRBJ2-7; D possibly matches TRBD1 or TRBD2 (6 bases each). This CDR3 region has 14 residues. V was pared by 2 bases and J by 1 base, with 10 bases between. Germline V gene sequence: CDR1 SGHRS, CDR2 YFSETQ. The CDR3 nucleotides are TGCGCCAGCAGCTTCGGAGGGGGTTCCTACGAGCAGTACTTC. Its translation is CASSFGGGSYEQYF.

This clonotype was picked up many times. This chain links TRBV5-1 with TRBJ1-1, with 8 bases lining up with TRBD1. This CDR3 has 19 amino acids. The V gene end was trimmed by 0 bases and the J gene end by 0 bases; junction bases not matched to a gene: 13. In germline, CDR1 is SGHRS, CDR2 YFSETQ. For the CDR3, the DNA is TGCGCCAGCAGCTTGGCCCCGACGACAGGGGTCCTCATGAACACTGAAGCTTTCTTT. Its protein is CASSLAPTTGVLMNTEAFF.

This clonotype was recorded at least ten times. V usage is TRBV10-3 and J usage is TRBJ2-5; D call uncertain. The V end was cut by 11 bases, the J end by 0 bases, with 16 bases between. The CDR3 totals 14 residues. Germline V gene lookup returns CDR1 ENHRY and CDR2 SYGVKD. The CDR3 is CASVSGRNQETQYF. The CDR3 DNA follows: TGTGCCTCCGTCTCTGGACGGAACCAAGAGACCCAGTACTTC.

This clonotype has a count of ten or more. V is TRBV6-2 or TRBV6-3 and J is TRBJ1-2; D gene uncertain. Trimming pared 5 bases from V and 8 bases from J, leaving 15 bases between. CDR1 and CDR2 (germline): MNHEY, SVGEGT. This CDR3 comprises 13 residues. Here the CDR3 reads CASSPGFLGGYTF. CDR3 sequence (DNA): TGTGCCAGCAGTCCCGGTTTCCTTGGCGGCTACACCTTC.